The rows below give T cell receptor beta chains drawn from one sample of a study of blood T cell repertoires in COVID-19. Assay used: immunoSEQ multiplex PCR; TCRdb lists only in-frame clones, some missing. The sample consists of a few hundred thousand clones, around nine tenths of them appearing once. The sequencing sample was made of PBMCs or T cells enriched from blood (not recorded which). Source of these receptors: a woman in her twenties or thirties who had recovered from COVID-19. Both conserved end residues are part of each CDR3. Fields, in order: CDR3 protein, CDR3 DNA, D gene, V gene, J gene, CDR3 length, clone size. The D gene is left open where the match is weak. Clone size is given for some rows only: seen once, a few or many times, or a class if the clone is expanded.

CASSPRVGGGYTF	TGTGCCAGCAGTCCCAGGGTTGGGGGCGGCTACACCTTC	-	TRBV27	TRBJ1-2	13	-
CASSIGLFYNEQFF	TGTGCCAGCAGCATTGGACTCTTCTACAATGAGCAGTTCTTC	-	TRBV11-2	TRBJ2-1	14	-
CASSPGTGVQPQHF	TGTGCCAGCAGCCCGGGGACAGGGGTTCAGCCCCAGCATTTT	TRBD1	TRBV3-1/TRBV3-2	TRBJ1-5	14	-
CASSESTGGATGELFF	TGTGCCAGCAGTGAATCTACAGGGGGCGCGACCGGGGAGCTGTTTTTT	TRBD1	TRBV6-4	TRBJ2-2	16	-
CASTWDNANTGELFF	TGTGCCAGCACCTGGGACAATGCGAACACCGGGGAGCTGTTTTTT	-	TRBV5-5	TRBJ2-2	15	-
CASRLQGAAAFF	TGTGCCAGCAGACTACAGGGTGCCGCAGCTTTCTTT	-	TRBV2	TRBJ1-1	12	-
CASSVTGQSNEKLFF	TGTGCCAGCAGTGTGACGGGACAGAGTAATGAAAAACTGTTTTTT	TRBD1	TRBV28	TRBJ1-4	15	-
CASSPAATPGNTIYF	TGTGCCAGCTCACCGGCGGCGACTCCAGGAAACACCATATATTTT	-	TRBV18	TRBJ1-3	15	few
CASSLDLVAGELFF	TGCGCCAGCAGCTTGGATTTAGTGGCCGGGGAGCTGTTTTTT	-	TRBV5-1	TRBJ2-2	14	-
CASSVGQGMSFF	TGTGCCAGTAGTGTCGGACAGGGGATGTCTTTCTTT	TRBD1	TRBV19	TRBJ1-1	12	-
CATSLTGDATNEKLFF	TGTGCCACCAGTCTGACAGGCGACGCAACTAATGAAAAACTGTTTTTT	-	TRBV24-1	TRBJ1-4	16	-
CASSQGVGEESNQPQHF	TGTGCCAGCAGCCAAGGGGTAGGAGAAGAAAGCAATCAGCCCCAGCATTTT	-	TRBV3-1/TRBV3-2	TRBJ1-5	17	-
CATSRDVAGGGDEQFF	TGTGCCACCAGCAGAGATGTAGCGGGAGGCGGCGATGAGCAGTTCTTC	TRBD2	TRBV15	TRBJ2-1	16	-
CSAAEGSNQPQHF	TGCAGCGCCGCGGAGGGGAGCAATCAGCCCCAGCATTTT	-	TRBV29-1	TRBJ1-5	13	-
CASSQFVPGQGADTQYF	TGTGCCAGCAGCCAATTCGTCCCGGGACAGGGGGCCGATACGCAGTATTTT	TRBD1	TRBV3-1/TRBV3-2	TRBJ2-3	17	-